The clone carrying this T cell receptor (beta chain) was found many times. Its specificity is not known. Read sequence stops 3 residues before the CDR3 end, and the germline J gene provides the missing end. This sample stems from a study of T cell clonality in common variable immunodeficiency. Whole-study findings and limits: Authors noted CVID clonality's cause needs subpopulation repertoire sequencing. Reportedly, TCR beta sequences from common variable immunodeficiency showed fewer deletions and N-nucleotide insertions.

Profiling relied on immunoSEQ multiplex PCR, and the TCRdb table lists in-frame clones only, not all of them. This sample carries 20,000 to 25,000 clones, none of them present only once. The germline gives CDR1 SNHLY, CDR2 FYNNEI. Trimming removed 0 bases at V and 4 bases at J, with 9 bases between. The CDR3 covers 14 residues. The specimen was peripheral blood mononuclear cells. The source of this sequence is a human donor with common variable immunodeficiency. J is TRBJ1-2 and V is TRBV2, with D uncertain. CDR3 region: CASSEASVSYGYTF. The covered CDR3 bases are TGTGCCAGCAGTGAAGCTTCTGTATCCTATGGC.